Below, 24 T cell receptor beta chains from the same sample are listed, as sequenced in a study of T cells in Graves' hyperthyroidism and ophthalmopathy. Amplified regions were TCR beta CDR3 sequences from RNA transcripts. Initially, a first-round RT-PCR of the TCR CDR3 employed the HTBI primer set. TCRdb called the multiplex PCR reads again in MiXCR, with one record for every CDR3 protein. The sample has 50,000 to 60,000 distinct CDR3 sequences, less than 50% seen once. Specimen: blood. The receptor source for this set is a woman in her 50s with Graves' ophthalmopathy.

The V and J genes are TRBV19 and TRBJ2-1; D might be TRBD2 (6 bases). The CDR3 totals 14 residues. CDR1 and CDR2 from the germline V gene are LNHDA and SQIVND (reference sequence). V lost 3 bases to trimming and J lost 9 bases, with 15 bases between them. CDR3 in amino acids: CASSIRDFGSEQFF. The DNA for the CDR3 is TGTGCCAGTAGTATCAGGGACTTTGGAAGTGAGCAGTTCTTC.

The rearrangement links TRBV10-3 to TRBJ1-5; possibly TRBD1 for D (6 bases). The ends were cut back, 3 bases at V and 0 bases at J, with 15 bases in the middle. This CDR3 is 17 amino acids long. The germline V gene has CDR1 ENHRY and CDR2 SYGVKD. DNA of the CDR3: TGTGCCATCAGTGATAAGACAGGAGAATATAGCAATCAGCCCCAGCATTTT. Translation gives CAISDKTGEYSNQPQHF.

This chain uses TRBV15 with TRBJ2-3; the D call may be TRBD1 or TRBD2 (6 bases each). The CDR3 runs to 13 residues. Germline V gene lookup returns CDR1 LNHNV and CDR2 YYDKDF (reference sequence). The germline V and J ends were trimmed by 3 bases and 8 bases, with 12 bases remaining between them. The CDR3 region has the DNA TGTGCCACCAGCAGCGTAGAGGGGGGTACGCAGTATTTT. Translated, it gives CATSSVEGGTQYF. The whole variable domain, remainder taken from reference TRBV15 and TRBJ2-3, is DAMVIQNPRYQVTQFGKPVTLSCSQTLNHNVMYWYQQKSSQAPKLLFHYYDKDFNNEADTPDNFQSRRPNTSFCFLDIRSPGLGDTAMYLCATSSVEGGTQYFGPGTRLTVL.

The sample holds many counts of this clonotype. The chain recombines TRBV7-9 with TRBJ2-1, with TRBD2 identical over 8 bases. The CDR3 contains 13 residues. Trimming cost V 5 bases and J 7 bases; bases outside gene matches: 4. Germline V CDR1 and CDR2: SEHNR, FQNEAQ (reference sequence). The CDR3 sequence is CASSSGSGNEQFF. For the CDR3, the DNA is TGTGCCAGCAGCAGCGGGAGTGGGAATGAGCAGTTCTTC.

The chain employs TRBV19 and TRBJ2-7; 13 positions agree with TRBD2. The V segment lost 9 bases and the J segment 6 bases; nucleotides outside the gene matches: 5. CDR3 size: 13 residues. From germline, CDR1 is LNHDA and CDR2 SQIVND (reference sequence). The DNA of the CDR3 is TGTGCCAGAGAGGGACTAGCGGGGACCGAGCAGTACTTC. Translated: CAREGLAGTEQYF.

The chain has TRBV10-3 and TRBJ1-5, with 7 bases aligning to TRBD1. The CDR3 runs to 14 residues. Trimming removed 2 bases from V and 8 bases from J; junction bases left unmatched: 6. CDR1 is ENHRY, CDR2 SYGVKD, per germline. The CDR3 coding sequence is TGTGCCATCAGTGAGCCTAACAGGGGTAAGCCCCAGCATTTT. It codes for CAISEPNRGKPQHF.

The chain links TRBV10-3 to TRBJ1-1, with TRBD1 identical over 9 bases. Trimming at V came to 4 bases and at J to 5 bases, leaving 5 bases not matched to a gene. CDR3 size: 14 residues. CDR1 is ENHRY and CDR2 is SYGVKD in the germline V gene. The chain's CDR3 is CAISAMTGGTEAFF. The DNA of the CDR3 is TGTGCCATCAGTGCGATGACAGGGGGGACTGAAGCTTTCTTT.

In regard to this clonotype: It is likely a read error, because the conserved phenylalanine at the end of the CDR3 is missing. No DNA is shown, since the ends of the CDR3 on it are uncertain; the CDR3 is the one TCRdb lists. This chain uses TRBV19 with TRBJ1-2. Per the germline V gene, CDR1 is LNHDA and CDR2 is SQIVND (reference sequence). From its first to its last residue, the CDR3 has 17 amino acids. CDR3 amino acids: CASSIGSFARGNYGYAS.

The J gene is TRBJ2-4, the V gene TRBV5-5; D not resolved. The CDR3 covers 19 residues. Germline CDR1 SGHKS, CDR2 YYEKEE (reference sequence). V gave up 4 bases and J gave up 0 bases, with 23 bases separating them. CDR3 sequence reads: CASSPRHPGVQPAKNIQYF. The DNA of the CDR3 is TGTGCCAGCAGCCCCCGACACCCTGGAGTCCAACCAGCCAAAAACATTCAGTACTTC.

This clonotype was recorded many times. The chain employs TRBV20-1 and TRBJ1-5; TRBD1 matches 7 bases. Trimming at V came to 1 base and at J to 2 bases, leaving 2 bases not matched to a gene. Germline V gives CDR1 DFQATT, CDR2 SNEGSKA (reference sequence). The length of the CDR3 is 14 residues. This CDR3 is CSARGGGGNQPQHF. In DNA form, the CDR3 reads TGCAGTGCTAGAGGAGGGGGCGGCAATCAGCCCCAGCATTTT.

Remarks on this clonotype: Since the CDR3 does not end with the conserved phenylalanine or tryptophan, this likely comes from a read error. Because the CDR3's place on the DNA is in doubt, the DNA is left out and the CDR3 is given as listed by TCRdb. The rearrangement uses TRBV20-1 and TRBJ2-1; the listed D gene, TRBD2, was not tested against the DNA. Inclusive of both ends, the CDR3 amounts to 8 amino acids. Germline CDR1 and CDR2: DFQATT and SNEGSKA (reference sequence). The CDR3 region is CSARGLAG.

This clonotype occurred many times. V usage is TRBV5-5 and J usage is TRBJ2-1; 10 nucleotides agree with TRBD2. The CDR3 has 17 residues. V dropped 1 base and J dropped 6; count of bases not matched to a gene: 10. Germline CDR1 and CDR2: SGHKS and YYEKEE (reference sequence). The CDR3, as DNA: TGTGCCAGCAGCTTGTACAGCGGGGGGGCACGCGGCAATGAGCAGTTCTTC. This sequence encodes CASSLYSGGARGNEQFF.

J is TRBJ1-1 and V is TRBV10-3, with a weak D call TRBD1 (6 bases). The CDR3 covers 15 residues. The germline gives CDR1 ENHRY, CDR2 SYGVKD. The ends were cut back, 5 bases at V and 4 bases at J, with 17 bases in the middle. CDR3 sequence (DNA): TGTGCCATCAGTTTTTTGGGGGGGCAAATCACTGAAGCTTTCTTT. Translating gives CAISFLGGQITEAFF.

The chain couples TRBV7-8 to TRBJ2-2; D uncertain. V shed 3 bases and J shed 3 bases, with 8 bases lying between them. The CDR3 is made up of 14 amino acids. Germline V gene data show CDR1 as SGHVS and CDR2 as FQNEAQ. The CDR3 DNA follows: TGTGCCAGCAGCTTGGGCGTGTACACCGGGGAGCTGTTTTTT. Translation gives CASSLGVYTGELFF.

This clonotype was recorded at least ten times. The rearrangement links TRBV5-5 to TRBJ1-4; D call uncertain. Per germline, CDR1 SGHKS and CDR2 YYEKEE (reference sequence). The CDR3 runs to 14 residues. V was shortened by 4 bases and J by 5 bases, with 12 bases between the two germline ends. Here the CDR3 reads CASSGPRRNEKLFF. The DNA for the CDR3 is TGTGCCAGCAGCGGTCCTCGTCGCAATGAAAAACTGTTTTTT.

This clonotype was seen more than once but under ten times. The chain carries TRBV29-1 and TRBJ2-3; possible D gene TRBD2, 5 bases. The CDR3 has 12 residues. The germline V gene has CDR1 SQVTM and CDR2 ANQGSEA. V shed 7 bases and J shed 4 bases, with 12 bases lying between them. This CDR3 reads CSATGFPDTQYF. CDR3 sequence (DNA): TGCAGCGCAACGGGATTCCCAGATACGCAGTATTTT.

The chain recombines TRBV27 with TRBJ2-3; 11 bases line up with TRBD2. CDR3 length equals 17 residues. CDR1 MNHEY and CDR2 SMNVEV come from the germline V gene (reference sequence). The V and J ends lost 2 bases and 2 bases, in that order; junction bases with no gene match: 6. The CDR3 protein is CASSLRGLADITDTQYF. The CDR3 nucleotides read TGTGCCAGCAGTTTAAGGGGACTAGCGGACATCACAGATACGCAGTATTTT.

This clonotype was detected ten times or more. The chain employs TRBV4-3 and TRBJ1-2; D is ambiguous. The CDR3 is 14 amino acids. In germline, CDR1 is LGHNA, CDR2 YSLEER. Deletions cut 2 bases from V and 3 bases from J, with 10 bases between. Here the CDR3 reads CASSQFRIDYGYTF. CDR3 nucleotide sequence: TGCGCCAGCAGCCAATTCCGAATCGACTATGGCTACACCTTC.

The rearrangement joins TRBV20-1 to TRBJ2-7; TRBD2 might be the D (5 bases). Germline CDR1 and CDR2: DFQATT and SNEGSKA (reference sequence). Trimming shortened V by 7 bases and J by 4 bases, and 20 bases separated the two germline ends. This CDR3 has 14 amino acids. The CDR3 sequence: CSGTWASQTYEQYF. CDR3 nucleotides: TGCAGTGGGACGTGGGCTAGCCAAACTTACGAGCAGTACTTC.

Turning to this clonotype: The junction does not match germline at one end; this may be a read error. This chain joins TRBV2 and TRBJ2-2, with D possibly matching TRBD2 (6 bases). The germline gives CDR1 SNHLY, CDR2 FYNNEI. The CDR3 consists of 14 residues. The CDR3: CASSLMGLSGELIF. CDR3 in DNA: TGTGCCAGCAGTTTAATGGGGCTATCGGGGGAGCTGATTTTT. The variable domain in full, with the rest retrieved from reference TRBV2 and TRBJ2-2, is EPEVTQTPSHQVTQMGQEVILRCVPISNHLYFYWYRQILGQKVEFLVSFYNNEISEKSEIFDDQFSVERPDGSNFTLKIRSTKLEDSAMYFCASSLMGLSGELIFGEGSRLTVL.

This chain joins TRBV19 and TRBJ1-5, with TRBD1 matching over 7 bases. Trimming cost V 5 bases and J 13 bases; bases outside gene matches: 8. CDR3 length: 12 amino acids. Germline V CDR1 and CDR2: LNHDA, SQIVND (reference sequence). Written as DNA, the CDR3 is TGTGCCAGTAGTCAGGGGGATCGGCCTCAGCATTTT. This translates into CASSQGDRPQHF.

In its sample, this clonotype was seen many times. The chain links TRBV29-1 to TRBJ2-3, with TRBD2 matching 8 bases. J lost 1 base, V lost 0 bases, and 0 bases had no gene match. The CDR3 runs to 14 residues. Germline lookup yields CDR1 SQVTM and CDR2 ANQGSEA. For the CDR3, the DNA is TGCAGCGTTGAAGACGGGGGGGGCACAGATACGCAGTATTTT. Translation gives CSVEDGGGTDTQYF.

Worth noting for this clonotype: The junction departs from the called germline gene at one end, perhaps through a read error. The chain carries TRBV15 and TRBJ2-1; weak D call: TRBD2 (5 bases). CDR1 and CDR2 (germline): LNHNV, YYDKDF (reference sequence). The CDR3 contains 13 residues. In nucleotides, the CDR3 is TGTGCCCCCAGCAAGGACTGGGTCAATGAGCAGTTCTTC. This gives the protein CAPSKDWVNEQFF.

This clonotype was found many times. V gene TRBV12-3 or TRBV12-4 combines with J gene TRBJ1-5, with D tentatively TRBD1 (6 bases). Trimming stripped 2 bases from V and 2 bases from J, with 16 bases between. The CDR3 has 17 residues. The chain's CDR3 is CASSLRVWGRRNQPQHF. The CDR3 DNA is TGTGCCAGCAGTTTAAGGGTTTGGGGGCGGCGCAATCAGCCCCAGCATTTT.